Listed below are T cell receptor beta chains from one sample, sequenced in a study of PD-1 blockade in classical Hodgkin lymphoma. Some clones are missing from TCRdb's copy, which holds only in-frame ones; the method was immunoSEQ multiplex PCR. The table records about 89,000 clones, roughly nine tenths of them present only once. This material consisted of peripheral blood mononuclear cells (PBMCs), taken before the fourth cycle of nivolumab. These receptor sequences come from a human donor with classical Hodgkin lymphoma. The CDR3 runs from the conserved cysteine through the conserved F or W. The order of the fields is V gene, D gene, J gene, CDR3 protein, CDR3 DNA. D genes are given only for firm matches.

TRBV7-6,-,TRBJ1-1,CASSLNTEAFF,TGTGCCAGCAGCTTGAACACTGAAGCTTTCTTT
TRBV28,-,TRBJ1-2,CASSPRVGSRYGYTF,TGTGCCAGCAGCCCGAGGGTGGGTAGTCGCTATGGCTACACCTTC
TRBV7-8,TRBD1,TRBJ2-7,CASSLDRNEQYF,TGTGCCAGCAGCTTGGACAGGAACGAGCAGTACTTC
TRBV6-6,TRBD1,TRBJ2-7,CASSRWDRVYEQYF,TGTGCCAGCAGTCGTTGGGACAGGGTCTACGAGCAGTACTTC
TRBV15,-,TRBJ2-7,CATSRGGAGEFYEQYF,TGTGCCACCAGCAGAGGAGGCGCAGGGGAGTTCTACGAGCAGTACTTC
TRBV9,-,TRBJ2-7,CASNLPGVCDSYEQYF,TGTGCCAGCAACCTCCCTGGGGTGTGTGACTCCTACGAGCAGTACTTC
TRBV10-1,TRBD2,TRBJ2-3,CAKPSGAQWDTQYF,TGCGCCAAACCTAGCGGGGCCCAATGGGATACGCAGTATTTT
TRBV13,TRBD1,TRBJ2-3,CASSLFGQGTDTQYF,TGTGCCAGCAGCTTATTTGGACAGGGGACAGATACGCAGTATTTT
TRBV7-2,-,TRBJ2-7,CASSFGTLYEQYF,TGTGCCAGCAGCTTTGGGACACTCTACGAGCAGTACTTC
TRBV6-6,-,TRBJ1-2,CASSYSMYRDYGYTF,TGTGCCAGCAGTTACTCGATGTACAGGGACTATGGCTACACCTTC
TRBV27,-,TRBJ1-1,CASSLQGGVTEAFF,TGTGCCAGCAGCCTACAGGGTGGGGTCACTGAAGCTTTCTTT
TRBV7-2,-,TRBJ1-1,CASSVDGMNTEAFF,TGTGCCAGCAGCGTGGACGGCATGAACACTGAAGCTTTCTTT
TRBV19,-,TRBJ1-4,CASSIDQDRNEKLFF,TGTGCCAGTAGTATAGATCAGGACCGGAATGAAAAACTGTTTTTT
TRBV7-6,-,TRBJ2-5,CASTSGPEETQYF,TGTGCCAGCACCTCCGGTCCAGAAGAGACCCAGTACTTC
TRBV25-1,-,TRBJ1-3,CASSAGVSTGNTIYF,TGTGCCAGCAGTGCCGGGGTCTCAACAGGAAACACCATATATTTT
TRBV29-1,TRBD1,TRBJ1-1,CSSGGMGTEAFF,TGCAGTTCAGGGGGAATGGGCACTGAAGCTTTCTTT